This T cell receptor beta chain is drawn from a study of blood T cell repertoires in COVID-19. Background on the study: Nucleic acid was either cDNA or gDNA, and it came from T cells, B-cell-depleted T cells, or PBMCs.

Trimming at V came to 0 bases and at J to 3 bases, leaving 10 bases not matched to a gene. CDR1 is LNHNV and CDR2 is YYDKDF in the germline V gene (reference sequence). This CDR3 has 17 residues. Original analysis: Counts of nucleated cells, estimated from reference gene primer amplification, were obtained. Profiled with immunoSEQ multiplex PCR; TCRdb holds only in-frame clones, not every one. V and J calls and clone size follow that table, whereas D and trimming were derived from the DNA. This repertoire shows around 200,000 clones, approximately 90% found once; its top ten account for less than 1.5%.

The sequencing sample was made of peripheral blood. This sequence originates from a man in his thirties or forties with acute or convalescent COVID-19. The rearrangement joins TRBV15 to TRBJ1-1; 7 bases line up with TRBD1. The CDR3 reads CATSRDRTGVSDTEAFF. The DNA for the CDR3 is TGTGCCACCAGCAGAGATCGAACAGGGGTGAGTGACACTGAAGCTTTCTTT.